Shown below are 22 T cell receptor beta chains from a single sample sequenced in a study of neurological immune-mediated disorders. Time point given: longitudinal time-point 2. Each CDR3 protein gets one entry after TCRdb re-called the 5' RACE reads with MiXCR. The sample has over 55,000 distinct CDR3 sequences, 9.7% seen once; the top ten hold roughly an eighth. Sequencing was performed on PBMCs. These receptors came from a man younger than 45 in good health.

This clonotype was picked up a small number of times. The V gene is TRBV6-6, the J gene TRBJ2-5, with D maybe TRBD2 (6 bases). Germline V gene sequence: CDR1 MNHNY, CDR2 SVGAGI (reference sequence). This CDR3 region has 14 residues. V shed 7 bases and J shed 5 bases, with 17 bases lying between them. In DNA form, the CDR3 reads TGTGCCAGCAATCCCCGGGACTCAAAGGAGACCCAGTACTTC. It specifies CASNPRDSKETQYF.

This clonotype occurred many times. This sequence joins TRBV20-1 and TRBJ2-2; D uncertain. Looked up from germline, CDR1 is DFQATT and CDR2 is SNEGSKA (reference sequence). This CDR3 is 13 amino acids long. Trimming removed 3 bases from V and 6 bases from J, with 11 bases in between. CDR3 amino acids: CSARVGRSGELFF. As DNA, the CDR3 is TGCAGTGCTAGGGTTGGGCGGTCCGGGGAGCTGTTTTTT.

This clonotype was picked up many times. V and J are TRBV29-1 and TRBJ2-1; D remains unclear. The CDR3 consists of 12 residues. CDR1 and CDR2 from the germline V gene are SQVTM and ANQGSEA. V lost 3 bases to trimming and J lost 5 bases, with 8 bases between them. CDR3 sequence reads: CSVERSHNEQFF. The CDR3 DNA reads TGCAGCGTTGAGCGGTCTCACAATGAGCAGTTCTTC.

This clonotype has at least ten counts. The gene calls are TRBV5-1 and TRBJ2-1; 10 nucleotides agree with TRBD1. J was trimmed by 6 bases and V by 0 bases; bases with no gene match: 0. Germline lookup yields CDR1 SGHRS and CDR2 YFSETQ. This CDR3 region has 14 residues. CDR3 nucleotides: TGCGCCAGCAGCTTGGGACAGGGGGCCAATGAGCAGTTCTTC. Its translation is CASSLGQGANEQFF.

Many counts were recorded for this clonotype. The CDR3 sequence is CASSQSFAGSGTDTQYF. The CDR3 nucleotides read TGTGCCAGCTCACAGAGTTTTGCGGGATCAGGCACAGATACGCAGTATTTT. The chain has TRBV18 and TRBJ2-3; D perhaps matches TRBD2 (6 bases). Germline loops: CDR1 KGHSH, CDR2 LQKENI. The CDR3 is 17 amino acids. Trimming pared 4 bases from V and 1 base from J, leaving 18 bases between.

This clonotype was counted many times. The chain joins TRBV20-1 to TRBJ2-7, with D unclear. Germline V gives CDR1 DFQATT, CDR2 SNEGSKA (reference sequence). Trimming shortened V by 5 bases and J by 6 bases, and 14 bases separated the two germline ends. The CDR3 extends over 12 amino acids. Written as DNA, the CDR3 is TGCAGTGCTTACTTTGACCAACCCGAGCAGTACTTC. Its protein product is CSAYFDQPEQYF.

This clonotype was observed at least ten times. The chain uses TRBV27 and TRBJ2-7, with a possible D match to TRBD2 (6 bases). V was shortened by 2 bases and J by 2 bases, with 10 bases between the two germline ends. Looked up from germline, CDR1 is MNHEY and CDR2 is SMNVEV (reference sequence). The CDR3 spans 14 residues. The CDR3, as DNA: TGTGCCAGCAGTTTAGGGGGGACCCCCTACGAGCAGTACTTC. It specifies CASSLGGTPYEQYF.

This clonotype was recorded many times. J is TRBJ1-4 and V is TRBV6-1, with 7 nucleotides matching TRBD1. From germline, CDR1 is MNHNS and CDR2 SASEGT. The CDR3 is 16 residues long. V was pared by 5 bases and J by 5 bases, with 11 bases of the junction left unmatched. CDR3 in amino acids: CASSTNIAGGNEKLFF. The DNA for the CDR3 is TGTGCCAGCAGTACCAATATTGCAGGGGGGAATGAAAAACTGTTTTTT.

This clonotype was recorded many times. J is TRBJ1-2 and V is TRBV28; D gene ambiguous. Germline CDR1 and CDR2: MDHEN and SYDVKM. There are 13 residues in the CDR3. Trimming removed 7 bases at V and 2 bases at J, with 11 bases between. The CDR3 spells CASNPSQNYGYTF. For the CDR3, the DNA is TGTGCCAGCAACCCCTCCCAGAACTATGGCTACACCTTC.

At least ten counts were recorded for this clonotype. The chain is built from TRBV5-5 and TRBJ1-5, with no clear D. The V gene lost 2 bases and the J gene lost 6 bases, with 12 bases spanning the gap. Germline loops: CDR1 SGHKS, CDR2 YYEKEE (reference sequence). The CDR3 has 14 amino acids. The CDR3 loop reads CASSFEGPFQPQHF. For the CDR3, the DNA is TGTGCCAGCAGCTTTGAGGGTCCTTTTCAGCCCCAGCATTTT.

This clonotype was seen ten or more times. The chain is built from TRBV5-1 and TRBJ2-1, with unresolved D. Germline V gene data show CDR1 as SGHRS and CDR2 as YFSETQ. V was shortened by 1 base and J by 5 bases, with 13 bases between the two germline ends. CDR3 length: 15 amino acids. The CDR3 DNA reads as TGCGCCAGCAGCTTGTCCGAACAAAAAAACAATGAGCAGTTCTTC. Translating gives CASSLSEQKNNEQFF.

In its sample, this clonotype was seen many times. The rearrangement joins TRBV28 to TRBJ2-3; D call uncertain. Trimming shortened V by 7 bases and J by 4 bases, and 12 bases separated the two germline ends. This CDR3 has 13 amino acids. Germline CDR1 MDHEN, CDR2 SYDVKM. CDR3 residues: CASTVDVSDTQYF. The DNA of the CDR3 is TGTGCCAGCACCGTAGACGTGTCAGATACGCAGTATTTT. Full variable domain (outside the CDR3, taken from reference TRBV28 and TRBJ2-3): DVKVTQSSRYLVKRTGEKVFLECVQDMDHENMFWYRQDPGLGLRLIYFSYDVKMKEKGDIPEGYSVSREKKERFSLILESASTNQTSMYLCASTVDVSDTQYFGPGTRLTVL.

The CDR3 nucleotides are TGTGCCACCAGCACCCGTTCTGGGGGCGGTGGAGAGACCCAGTACTTC. Translated, it gives CATSTRSGGGGETQYF. The rearrangement links TRBV15 to TRBJ2-5, with a tentative D call TRBD1 (6 bases). Trimming pared 4 bases from V and 4 bases from J, leaving 19 bases between. This CDR3 comprises 16 residues. CDR1 is LNHNV and CDR2 is YYDKDF in the germline V gene (reference sequence).

This clonotype was recorded at least ten times. The V gene is TRBV7-8, the J gene TRBJ2-7, with 7 nucleotides matching TRBD1. Germline V gene lookup returns CDR1 SGHVS and CDR2 FQNEAQ. Trimming at V came to 5 bases and at J to 2 bases, leaving 9 bases not matched to a gene. The CDR3 consists of 15 residues. In DNA form, the CDR3 reads TGTGCCAGCAGCCCCCGGACAGGCCGCCCCTACGAGCAGTACTTC. It is translated as CASSPRTGRPYEQYF.

In this sample, this clonotype turned up many times. CDR3 residues: CASSSGTGLDEQYF. The CDR3, as DNA: TGTGCCAGCAGCTCCGGGACAGGGTTAGACGAGCAGTACTTC. The V call is TRBV5-5, the J call TRBJ2-7; 9 bases align to TRBD1. CDR3 size: 14 residues. Trimming removed 3 bases from V and 5 bases from J; junction bases left unmatched: 6. Germline CDR1 is SGHKS and CDR2 is YYEKEE (reference sequence). The entire variable domain, with the rest obtained from reference TRBV5-5 and TRBJ2-7, is as follows: DAGVTQSPTHLIKTRGQQVTLRCSPISGHKSVSWYQQVLGQGPQFIFQYYEKEERGRGNFPDRFSARQFPNYSSELNVNALLLGDSALYLCASSSGTGLDEQYFGPGTRLTVT.

This clonotype was observed at least ten times. J is TRBJ2-2 and V is TRBV5-6; the match to TRBD2 covers 8 bases. The CDR3 has 15 residues. The germline V gene has CDR1 SGHDT and CDR2 YYEEEE. V lost 2 bases to trimming and J lost 5 bases; unmatched junction nucleotides: 5. DNA for the CDR3: TGTGCCAGCAGCTTTCCGGGAGGGCGGACCGGGGAGCTGTTTTTT. It translates to CASSFPGGRTGELFF.

This clonotype was detected a few times. The chain couples TRBV7-9 to TRBJ1-1; D call uncertain. The V end lost 1 base, the J end lost 7 bases, and 7 bases lay between the germline ends. CDR3 size: 12 residues. Germline V CDR1 and CDR2: SEHNR, FQNEAQ (reference sequence). This CDR3 reads CASSLEGSEAFF. CDR3 in DNA: TGTGCCAGCAGCTTAGAAGGCAGTGAAGCTTTCTTT.

This clonotype was observed many times. The rearrangement links TRBV28 to TRBJ2-2, with 8 bases fitting TRBD2. With 6 bases clipped from V and 4 bases from J, the junction kept 7 bases outside the gene matches. CDR1 and CDR2 (germline): MDHEN, SYDVKM. CDR3 size: 15 residues. As DNA, the CDR3 is TGTGCCAGCAGCCCCCTCCTAGCGGGCACCGGGGAGCTGTTTTTT. It translates to CASSPLLAGTGELFF.

This clonotype occurred a few times. This chain joins TRBV20-1 and TRBJ2-1, with 11 bases fitting TRBD2. The CDR3 contains 15 residues. The V gene's germline CDR1 is DFQATT and CDR2 SNEGSKA (reference sequence). CDR3 loop: CSSSGRAGSYNEQFF. As DNA, the CDR3 is TGCAGCAGTAGCGGGAGGGCGGGGTCCTACAATGAGCAGTTCTTC.

This clonotype was seen many times. This chain connects TRBV28 to TRBJ2-2; 8 positions agree with TRBD2. The junction had 6 bases not matched to a gene; V was cut back by 3 bases and J by 3 bases. CDR3 size: 16 residues. Looked up from germline, CDR1 is MDHEN and CDR2 is SYDVKM. CDR3 bases: TGTGCCAGCAGTTTCCCCCCCGGGGGGGACACCGGGGAGCTGTTTTTT. It is translated as CASSFPPGGDTGELFF.

This clonotype was counted many times. This rearrangement joins TRBV7-9 to TRBJ1-3, with 7 bases that match TRBD1. Per germline, CDR1 SEHNR and CDR2 FQNEAQ (reference sequence). J was trimmed by 0 bases and V by 5 bases; bases with no gene match: 10. The CDR3 runs to 17 residues. In DNA form, the CDR3 reads TGTGCCAGCAGCCCCCAGACAGGGAGGAGCTCTGGAAACACCATATATTTT. This sequence encodes CASSPQTGRSSGNTIYF.

This clonotype has at least ten counts. V is TRBV4-1 and J is TRBJ2-1, with 15 bases fitting TRBD2. The germline CDR1 and CDR2 sequences are MGHRA and YSYEKL. V gave up 3 bases and J gave up 7 bases; unmatched junction bases: 4. The CDR3 extends over 16 amino acids. This chain's CDR3 is CASSHPGTSGRNEQFF. In DNA, the CDR3 is TGCGCCAGCAGCCACCCCGGGACTAGCGGGAGGAATGAGCAGTTCTTC.